The 20 T cell receptor beta chains below come from one sample, sequenced in a study of tumor-infiltrating lymphocytes in primary liver carcinoma. Germline DNA was also extracted, and blood RNA derived from unsorted whole blood. A primer in the constant region served to generate TCR beta cDNA from roughly 550 ng of total RNA. Employing slightly modified ARM-PCR, three nested multiplex PCR rounds were run, and these gave rise to the TCR beta libraries. A C-beta reverse primer and TRBV1-TRBV30 forward primers served in each of the first two PCR rounds, at 9 to 10 cycles apiece. TCRdb passed the multiplex PCR reads through MiXCR, listing each CDR3 protein once. The sample includes about 320,000 distinct CDR3 sequences, 50% to 60% of them seen just once. Sequencing input: peripheral blood. The receptor source for this set is a woman younger than 45 with primary liver carcinoma and hepatitis B virus infection.

With respect to this clonotype: This may arise from a read error, as a much more abundant clone is one base away. The rearrangement uses TRBV6-6 and TRBJ2-3; D is perhaps TRBD2 (5 bases). CDR1 and CDR2 from the germline V gene are MNHNY and SVGAGI (reference sequence). There are 14 residues in the CDR3. CDR3 DNA: TGTGACAGCAAAGGGAGCGGACGCACAGATACGCAGTATTTT. Its translation: CDSKGSGRTDTQYF.

The V and J genes are TRBV12-3 or TRBV12-4 and TRBJ2-1; D perhaps matches TRBD2 (6 bases). The V gene lost 10 bases and the J gene lost 4 bases, with 26 bases spanning the gap. The CDR3 totals 17 residues. The CDR3 region has the DNA TGTGCCATCAGCGATCCCAGAGGGGCGGAGGGTTACAATGAGCAGTTCTTC. Its translation is CAISDPRGAEGYNEQFF.

Note on this clonotype: Since a much larger clone is just one base distant, this may be a read error. The V call is TRBV29-1, the J call TRBJ2-3, with 10 positions matching TRBD2. The V and J ends lost 5 bases and 2 bases, in that order; junction bases with no gene match: 13. Germline V gene lookup returns CDR1 SQVTM and CDR2 ANQGSEA. There are 17 residues in the CDR3. The CDR3 DNA reads TGCAGCGTTCTGGGGCTAGCGGGAGCCGGGGACACAGATACGCAGTATTTT. The encoded protein is CSVLGLAGAGDTDTQYF.

As for this clonotype: The junction does not match germline at one end; this may be a read error. This chain uses TRBV12-3 or TRBV12-4 with TRBJ2-6, with D possibly being TRBD1 or TRBD2 (5 bases each). The CDR3 spans 14 residues. CDR3 in amino acids: CASTGLSGANALTF. CDR3 sequence (DNA): TGTGCCAGCACCGGACTCTCTGGGGCTAACGCCCTGACTTTC.

This clonotype was recorded many times. The rearrangement uses TRBV29-1 and TRBJ2-5; 7 bases agree with TRBD2. V shed 7 bases and J 4 bases; nucleotides not matched to a gene: 9. The CDR3 has 13 amino acids. Per the germline V gene, CDR1 is SQVTM and CDR2 is ANQGSEA. The CDR3 coding sequence is TGCAGCGGGAAATTCGGCGGGGGAGAGACCCAGTACTTC. Protein sequence: CSGKFGGGETQYF.

A remark on this clonotype: Given a much more abundant clone one base away, this may be a read error. The rearrangement uses TRBV4-2 and TRBJ2-5; D may be TRBD2 (6 bases). The CDR3 loop spans 15 amino acids. Germline values: CDR1 LGHNA, CDR2 YNFKEQ. The CDR3 DNA sequence: TGTGCCAGCAGCCAAGATTGGGCACCTCGGGAGACCCAGCACTTC. It encodes CASSQDWAPRETQHF.

Comment on this clonotype: The conserved phenylalanine or tryptophan normally closing the CDR3 is absent here, so this likely arose from a read error. CDR3 sequence reads: CASSLEAGGLVEQYI. CDR3 bases: TGTGCCAGCAGTTTAGAGGCGGGAGGGCTCGTCGAGCAGTACATC. The chain employs TRBV11-2 and TRBJ2-7; 9 bases agree with TRBD2. The germline V gene has CDR1 SGHAT and CDR2 FQNNGV. The CDR3 is made up of 15 amino acids.

This clonotype was seen repeatedly, ten times or more. The chain joins TRBV4-2 to TRBJ2-1; 11 nucleotides agree with TRBD2. CDR1 and CDR2 from the germline V gene are LGHNA and YNFKEQ. Unmatched junction bases numbered 2, after V lost 2 bases and J lost 5 bases. The CDR3 is 15 amino acids. Here the CDR3 reads CASSQKTSGDNEQFF. The CDR3 DNA is TGTGCCAGCAGCCAAAAGACTAGCGGGGACAATGAGCAGTTCTTC.

About this clonotype itself: A read error is likely, as this CDR3 ends without the conserved phenylalanine or tryptophan. V usage is TRBV5-4 and J usage is TRBJ2-1; D not certain. V lost 4 bases to trimming and J lost 0 bases, with 11 bases between them. Germline V gene lookup returns CDR1 SGHNT and CDR2 YYREEE (reference sequence). The CDR3 is 15 residues long. CDR3: CASSPSISSYNEQFL. Written as DNA, the CDR3 is TGTGCCAGCAGCCCAAGTATCAGCTCCTACAATGAGCAGTTCTTA.

For this clonotype: The CDR3 end shows no conserved phenylalanine or tryptophan, and so a read error is likely. The chain carries TRBV11-3 and TRBJ2-7, with TRBD2 as a possible D gene (6 bases). Trimming took off 5 bases at V and 3 bases at J, with 20 bases between the two ends. Germline lookup yields CDR1 SGHNT and CDR2 YENEEA. This CDR3 spans 16 amino acids. The CDR3: CASSTRLVGFGYEQYL. The CDR3 DNA reads TGTGCCAGCAGCACCAGACTAGTGGGATTTGGCTACGAGCAGTACTTA.

By proportion, this clonotype is medium-sized. This chain joins TRBV29-1 and TRBJ1-1, with D unresolved. With 4 bases removed from V and 0 bases from J, the gap between germline ends came to 9 bases. This CDR3 is 13 amino acids long. Germline CDR1 and CDR2: SQVTM and ANQGSEA. In DNA form, the CDR3 reads TGCAGCGTTGTAACTCAACTGAACACTGAAGCTTTCTTT. Translating it yields CSVVTQLNTEAFF. Combining the CDR3 with reference TRBV29-1 and TRBJ1-1 gives the whole variable domain SAVISQKPSRDICQRGTSLTIQCQVDSQVTMMFWYRQQPGQSLTLIATANQGSEATYESGFVIDKFPISRPNLTFSTLTVSNMSPEDSSIYLCSVVTQLNTEAFFGQGTRLTVV.

Ten or more counts support this clonotype. The CDR3 loop is CASSGLEQETQYF. The CDR3 DNA sequence: TGTGCCAGCAGCGGACTAGAACAAGAGACCCAGTACTTC. This sequence joins TRBV6-2 or TRBV6-3 and TRBJ2-5; 7 bases are a match to TRBD2. J gave up 2 bases and V 6 bases, and 3 bases lay outside the gene matches. Per germline, CDR1 MNHEY and CDR2 SVGEGT. CDR3 size: 13 residues.

The count of this clonotype is one. Its ends do not fully match the called genes, so a read error is possible. This sequence joins TRBV12-3 or TRBV12-4 and TRBJ1-5, with D possibly being TRBD1 (6 bases). The CDR3 has 14 residues. CDR3 bases: TGTGCCAACAGTCCCAGGGGAGGCAATCGGCCCCAGCATTTT. The encoded protein is CANSPRGGNRPQHF.

A word on this clonotype: Possible read error: a much larger clone is one base away. The V and J genes are TRBV10-3 and TRBJ2-5, with D perhaps matching TRBD2 (6 bases). This CDR3 has 12 residues. With 4 bases removed from V and 7 bases from J, the gap between germline ends came to 10 bases. Germline lookup yields CDR1 ENHRY and CDR2 SYGVKD. In DNA form, the CDR3 reads TGTGCCATCAGTGGACTAGACGTGACCCAGTACTTC. Translated: CAISGLDVTQYF.

Turning to this clonotype: A much larger clone lies a single base off, so this may be a read error. The rearrangement links TRBV29-1 to TRBJ2-7, with 8 bases aligning to TRBD1. CDR1 and CDR2 (germline): SQVTM, ANQGSEA. This CDR3 has 15 amino acids. CDR3 nucleotides: TGCAGCGTCTTACTCCTTGGACAGGGCCTCTACGGGCAGTACTTC. This codes for CSVLLLGQGLYGQYF.

A word on this clonotype: A much larger clone is a single base away; this may be a read error. The chain combines TRBV6-2 or TRBV6-3 with TRBJ2-2; 10 bases match TRBD2. The ends lost 6 bases at V and 5 bases at J; junction bases unmatched: 3. Looked up from germline, CDR1 is MNHEY and CDR2 is SVGEGT. The CDR3 is made up of 14 amino acids. The DNA of the CDR3 is TGTGCCAGCAGCGCGACTAGCGGGACCGGGGAGCTGTTTTTT. This codes for CASSATSGTGELFF.

Of note for this clonotype: An end of the junction does not agree with germline; a read error may underlie this. The gene calls are TRBV6-5 and TRBJ1-1; weak D call: TRBD1 (6 bases). This CDR3 region has 14 residues. CDR1 and CDR2 (germline): MNHEY, SVGAGI. This CDR3 is CACSTVGGGTEAFF. The CDR3 DNA follows: TGTGCCTGCAGTACCGTGGGGGGCGGGACTGAAGCTTTCTTT.

Turning to this clonotype: One junction end does not reproduce the germline sequence, and a read error may be involved. This sequence joins TRBV11-2 and TRBJ1-2; D gene ambiguous. The germline V gene has CDR1 SGHAT and CDR2 FQNNGV. This CDR3 spans 14 amino acids. In DNA, the CDR3 is TGTGCCAACAGCTTGGACGGTCTAAACTATGACTACACCTTC. Amino acid sequence: CANSLDGLNYDYTF.

This clonotype was picked up many times. The CDR3 DNA reads TGCAGCGTTGGCTGGGGGGCGGGGGAGCAGTACTTC. Translated, it gives CSVGWGAGEQYF. The V gene is TRBV29-1, the J gene TRBJ2-7; the D gene could be TRBD1 or TRBD2 (6 bases each). The CDR3 is 12 residues long. CDR1 and CDR2 from the germline V gene are SQVTM and ANQGSEA. Deletions cut 4 bases from V and 7 bases from J, with 14 bases between.

As for this clonotype: Since no conserved phenylalanine or tryptophan closes the CDR3, a read error is the likely cause. V gene TRBV29-1 combines with J gene TRBJ1-5; D gene ambiguous. Germline V gene sequence: CDR1 SQVTM, CDR2 ANQGSEA. The CDR3 spans 13 residues. The CDR3 bases are TGCTGCGTTGGGGTGGGGAGCAATAAGCCCCAGCATCTT. Its translation: CCVGVGSNKPQHL.